A selection of T cell receptor beta chains follows, all from one sample in a study of T cell responses to AZD1222 COVID-19 vaccine. Profiled with immunoSEQ multiplex PCR; TCRdb holds only in-frame clones, not every one. This table holds about 56,000 clones, more than 75% found once. The specimen comprised peripheral blood, sampled 28 days after the second AZD1222 dose. All receptors derive from an adult who received the AZD1222 COVID-19 vaccine. Each CDR3 is given with its conserved first and last residue. The order of the fields is D gene, J gene, clone size, V gene, CDR3 DNA, CDR3 protein. D genes are given only for firm matches. Part of the rows lack a size; the others show once, few, many or a class for expanded clones.

d_gene: TRBD2
j_gene: TRBJ2-2
abundance: -
v_gene: TRBV5-1
CDR3nt: TGCGCCAGCAGCTTGGCCCAAATAGCGGGATCGGGCGGGGAGCTGTTTTTT
CDR3aa: CASSLAQIAGSGGELFF

d_gene: -
j_gene: TRBJ1-5
abundance: -
v_gene: TRBV12-3/TRBV12-4
CDR3nt: TGTGCCAGCAGTTTAGCATCTTATCAGCCCCAGCATTTT
CDR3aa: CASSLASYQPQHF

d_gene: -
j_gene: TRBJ1-3
abundance: -
v_gene: TRBV7-2
CDR3nt: TGTGCCAGCAGCCCCGGGTTTATGGGAAACACCATATATTTT
CDR3aa: CASSPGFMGNTIYF

d_gene: -
j_gene: TRBJ2-7
abundance: once
v_gene: TRBV5-1
CDR3nt: TGCGCCAGCAGCCAGAGCTCGGGTTCCTACGAGCAGTACTTC
CDR3aa: CASSQSSGSYEQYF

d_gene: -
j_gene: TRBJ2-2
abundance: -
v_gene: TRBV7-2
CDR3nt: TGTGCCAGCAGGGGCGACATTAACACCGGGGAGCTGTTTTTT
CDR3aa: CASRGDINTGELFF

d_gene: -
j_gene: TRBJ1-1
abundance: -
v_gene: TRBV5-5
CDR3nt: TGTGCCAGCAGCTTGTTAGGGGTAGGGACTGAAGCTTTCTTT
CDR3aa: CASSLLGVGTEAFF

d_gene: -
j_gene: TRBJ1-5
abundance: -
v_gene: TRBV19
CDR3nt: TGTGCCAGTAGTATAAGGCAGGGCGAGGCGGGCAATCAGCCCCAGCATTTT
CDR3aa: CASSIRQGEAGNQPQHF

d_gene: -
j_gene: TRBJ1-2
abundance: -
v_gene: TRBV2
CDR3nt: TGTGCCAGCGGGGAGTTGGGCAGATATGGCTACACCTTC
CDR3aa: CASGELGRYGYTF

d_gene: -
j_gene: TRBJ1-2
abundance: -
v_gene: TRBV7-8
CDR3nt: TGTGCCAGCAGCTTAGCGAGCTTACAGGGAAGTGGCTACACCTTC
CDR3aa: CASSLASLQGSGYTF

d_gene: -
j_gene: TRBJ1-1
abundance: -
v_gene: TRBV7-2
CDR3nt: TGTGCCAGCAGCTCCAGTCAAAACACTGAAGCTTTCTTT
CDR3aa: CASSSSQNTEAFF

d_gene: -
j_gene: TRBJ1-5
abundance: -
v_gene: TRBV13
CDR3nt: TGTGCCAGCAGAAACTCACTCTCCCCCAATCAGCCCCAGCATTTT
CDR3aa: CASRNSLSPNQPQHF

d_gene: -
j_gene: TRBJ1-2
abundance: few
v_gene: TRBV5-1
CDR3nt: TGCGCCAGCAGCTTGGTCGGGTCAGATCTTTATGGCTACACCTTC
CDR3aa: CASSLVGSDLYGYTF

d_gene: -
j_gene: TRBJ1-3
abundance: -
v_gene: TRBV3-1/TRBV3-2
CDR3nt: TGTGCCAGCAGCCAAGGGAGGAGATCGATCTCTGGAAACACCATATATTTT
CDR3aa: CASSQGRRSISGNTIYF

d_gene: -
j_gene: TRBJ2-1
abundance: -
v_gene: TRBV7-9
CDR3nt: TGTGCCAGCAGCTTGGCAGTGGGTCTGTACAATGAGCAGTTCTTC
CDR3aa: CASSLAVGLYNEQFF

d_gene: TRBD1
j_gene: TRBJ2-2
abundance: -
v_gene: TRBV2
CDR3nt: TGTGCCAGCAGAGCCCAGGGGGCGCCCACCGGGGAGCTGTTTTTT
CDR3aa: CASRAQGAPTGELFF

d_gene: TRBD2
j_gene: TRBJ2-1
abundance: -
v_gene: TRBV29-1
CDR3nt: TGCAGCGTTGAGGATCGTGGGAGGGTAAATGAGCAGTTCTTC
CDR3aa: CSVEDRGRVNEQFF